This T cell receptor beta chain was sequenced during a study of T-cell memory formation after mild COVID-19. Study-wide findings and caveats: Pre-infection memory contained some responding clones, which suggested that cross-reactive memory had joined. Chiefly within CM and EM were the contracting CD4+ clones; CD8+ ones were within EMRA.

There are 15 residues in the CDR3. Germline V CDR1 and CDR2: MDHEN, SYDVKM. V was pared by 3 bases and J by 2 bases, with 13 bases between. This clonotype showed up just a few times. The antigen is undetermined. TCRdb reprocessed the 5' RACE reads with MiXCR, giving one entry per CDR3 protein. The top ten clones hold 40% of a sample with 100,000 or so distinct CDR3 sequences, around 10% of them seen once. This TCR was sampled from a man between 18 and 35 years old who had mild COVID-19 (a few samples of this study predate the infection). Cell type and time point are not known. This chain joins TRBV28 and TRBJ1-2; D unresolved. Sample: PBMCs or a T cell subset sorted from them (not recorded which). CDR3 sequence reads: CASSLFRKWNYGYTF. CDR3 bases: TGTGCCAGCAGTTTGTTCCGGAAGTGGAACTATGGCTACACCTTC.